The 3 T cell receptor beta chains given below trace back to one sample, sequenced in a study of T cell responses to AZD1222 COVID-19 vaccine (dated by TCRdb to 2020 to 2023). Explained via the paper, the time point label denotes: baseline before first vaccination. The treatment or condition label, as the study defines it: meningococcal conjugate vaccine given as trial control. Library preparation employed the immunoSEQ multiplex PCR assay. Imported from immuneACCESS, the table was reduced by TCRdb to in-frame sequences with V and J called. These copies leave out some clones; in studies compared against another copy, an unresolved V gene accounts for under half, and the cause of the remainder is not known. This sample holds about 140,000 clones; over 85% were observed only once. The ten largest clones represent over 0.85% of the sample. Sequenced here: peripheral blood, sampled on day 0 of MenACWY control vaccination. The receptor set was obtained from an adult in good health.

This chain connects TRBV4-3 to TRBJ1-2; D is undetermined. Germline V lookup: CDR1 LGHNA, CDR2 YSLEER. The CDR3 has 18 amino acids. V shed 4 bases and J shed 3 bases, with 24 bases lying between them. The CDR3 sequence: CASSPEIRGQRGHYGYTF. CDR3 nucleotides: TGCGCCAGCAGCCCGGAAATCCGAGGCCAGCGTGGGCACTATGGCTACACCTTC.

This rearrangement joins TRBV7-3 to TRBJ2-2; D gene ambiguous. Germline loops: CDR1 SGHTA, CDR2 FQGTGA. The CDR3 covers 13 residues. With 1 base removed from V and 1 base from J, the gap between germline ends came to 1 base. The CDR3 protein is CASSLRNTGELFF. The CDR3 nucleotides are TGTGCCAGCAGCTTAAGGAACACCGGGGAGCTGTTTTTT.

The chain couples TRBV3-1 (or the pseudogene TRBV3-2) to TRBJ2-1; D might be TRBD2 (5 bases). Trimming left V 0 bases short and J 3 bases short, with 15 bases between. This CDR3 region has 17 residues. The germline V gene has CDR1 LGHDT and CDR2 YNNKEL (reference sequence). CDR3 coding DNA: TGTGCCAGCAGCCAAGAGAGGGCAAGGCGGAGCTACAATGAGCAGTTCTTC. This encodes CASSQERARRSYNEQFF.